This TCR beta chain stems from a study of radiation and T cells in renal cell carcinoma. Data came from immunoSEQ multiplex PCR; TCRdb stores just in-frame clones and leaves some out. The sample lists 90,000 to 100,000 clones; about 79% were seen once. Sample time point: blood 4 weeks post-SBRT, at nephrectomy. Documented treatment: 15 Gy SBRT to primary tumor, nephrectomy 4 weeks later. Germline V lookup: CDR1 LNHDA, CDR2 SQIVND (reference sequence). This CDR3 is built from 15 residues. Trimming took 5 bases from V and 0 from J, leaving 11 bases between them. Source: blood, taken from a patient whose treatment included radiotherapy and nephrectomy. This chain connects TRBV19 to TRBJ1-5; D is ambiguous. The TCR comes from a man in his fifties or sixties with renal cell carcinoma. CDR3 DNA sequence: TGTGCCAGTAGTTGGGCGATGAATAGCAATCAGCCCCAGCATTTT. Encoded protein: CASSWAMNSNQPQHF.